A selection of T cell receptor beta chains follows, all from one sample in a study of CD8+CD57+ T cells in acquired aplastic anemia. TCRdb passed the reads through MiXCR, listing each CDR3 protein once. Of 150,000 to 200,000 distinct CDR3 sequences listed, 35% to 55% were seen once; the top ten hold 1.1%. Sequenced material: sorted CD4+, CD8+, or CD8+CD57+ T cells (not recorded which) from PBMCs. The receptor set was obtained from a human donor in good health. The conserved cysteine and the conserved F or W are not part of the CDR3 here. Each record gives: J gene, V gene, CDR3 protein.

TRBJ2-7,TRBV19,ASSNPGGSRTYEQY
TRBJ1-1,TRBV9,ASSPIAWDTEAF
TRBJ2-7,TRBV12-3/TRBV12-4,ASSLRDRVSYEQY
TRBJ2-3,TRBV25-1,ASSELSQESTGTQY
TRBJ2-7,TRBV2,ASRETGSSYEQY
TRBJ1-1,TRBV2,ASSSSANTEAF
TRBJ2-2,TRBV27,ASSPLAGVTGELF
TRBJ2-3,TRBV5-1,ASTFTGGTDTQY
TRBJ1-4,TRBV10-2,ASSGTFRIGNEKLF
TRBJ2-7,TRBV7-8,ASSVQGGGVGYEQY
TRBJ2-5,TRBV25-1,ASSGTSGRASQTQY
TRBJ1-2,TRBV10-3,AISEPRTPGDYGYT
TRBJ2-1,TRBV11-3,ASSSGTQGIEQF
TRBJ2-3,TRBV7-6,ASSLEASLAADTQY
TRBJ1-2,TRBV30,ASTNFGVANYGYT